The clone carrying this TCR beta chain was detected only a few times. The data were obtained in a study of blood T cell repertoires in COVID-19. Whole-study context: PBMCs, B-cell-depleted T cells, or T cells were the source of the cDNA or gDNA that made up the material.

Per the study methods: Amplified reference gene primers provided the basis for estimating nucleated cell counts. Generated by immunoSEQ multiplex PCR, the TCRdb table keeps only in-frame clones and is missing some. V and J calls and clone size are as listed in that table; D and trimming were resolved from the DNA. The top ten hold around 6% of the sample, which has 200,000 to 250,000 clones, roughly 88% seen once. Seattle patients were enrolled while actively infected and followed longitudinally. V lost 3 bases and J lost 6, with 18 bases in between. The CDR3 is made up of 16 amino acids. Germline CDR1 MDHEN, CDR2 SYDVKM.

This chain joins TRBV28 and TRBJ1-5; D is possibly TRBD1 (5 bases). Material: peripheral blood. This TCR came from a woman older than 75 with COVID-19, enrolled during active disease. The CDR3 reads CASSLFESGGRQPQHF. The CDR3 DNA reads as TGTGCCAGCAGTTTGTTTGAATCGGGGGGTCGTCAGCCCCAGCATTTT.